The 13 T cell receptor beta chains reported below all come from one sample, sequenced in a study of T cell changes during pregnancy in multiple sclerosis. The protocol was immunoSEQ multiplex PCR, while the TCRdb copy is restricted to in-frame clones and leaves out a portion. The sample holds tens of thousands of clones; 90% are singletons and the top ten take more than 9%. The material sequenced was peripheral blood, taken after pregnancy. The receptors shown here come from a female donor in good health, enrolled as a control in a pregnancy study.

V is TRBV9 and J is TRBJ1-3, with a weak D call TRBD1 (6 bases). Germline V CDR1 and CDR2: SGDLS, YYNGEE. Trimming removed 0 bases from V and 2 bases from J, with 6 bases in between. CDR3 size: 14 residues. In DNA, the CDR3 is TGTGCCAGCAGCGTAGCAGGGGCTGGAAACACCATATATTTT. This sequence encodes CASSVAGAGNTIYF.

This chain links TRBV7-8 with TRBJ2-6; 7 nucleotides align to TRBD1. Germline-derived CDR1 and CDR2 are SGHVS and FQNEAQ. After removal of 5 bases from V and 3 bases from J, the junction contained 4 bases not matched to a gene. The CDR3 runs to 15 residues. The CDR3 nucleotides read TGTGCCAGCAGCCTCAGGGGGAGTGGGGCCAACGTCCTGACTTTC. Translating it yields CASSLRGSGANVLTF.

V and J are TRBV6-1 and TRBJ1-2, with 9 bases matching TRBD1. V lost 8 bases to trimming and J lost 3 bases; unmatched junction nucleotides: 7. Germline V lookup: CDR1 MNHNS, CDR2 SASEGT. The CDR3 extends over 14 amino acids. CDR3 amino acids: CASREGQGDYGYTF. The CDR3 region has the DNA TGTGCCAGCCGAGAGGGACAGGGAGACTATGGCTACACCTTC.

This rearrangement joins TRBV9 to TRBJ2-1; tentative D call: TRBD1 (7 bases). Per germline, CDR1 SGDLS and CDR2 YYNGEE. Trimming stripped 0 bases from V and 3 bases from J, with 16 bases between. The CDR3 spans 17 residues. CDR3 sequence reads: CASSVGAGGTYYNEQFF. For the CDR3, the DNA is TGTGCCAGCAGCGTAGGGGCAGGGGGGACATACTACAATGAGCAGTTCTTC.

The gene calls are TRBV2 and TRBJ2-5; 11 bases are shared with TRBD2. Unmatched junction bases numbered 4, after V lost 4 bases and J lost 3 bases. In germline, CDR1 is SNHLY, CDR2 FYNNEI. The CDR3 is 15 residues long. The CDR3 region has the DNA TGTGCCAGCAGTGCCGAACTAGCGGGAGAAGAGACCCAGTACTTC. Protein: CASSAELAGEETQYF.

V and J are TRBV18 and TRBJ2-5, with a possible D match to TRBD2 (6 bases). This CDR3 has 14 residues. V lost 0 bases and J 5 bases, leaving 10 bases between the germline ends. Germline values: CDR1 KGHSH, CDR2 LQKENI. The CDR3 region has the DNA TGTGCCAGCTCACCACCGGGGAGGTTTGAGACCCAGTACTTC. Translation gives CASSPPGRFETQYF.

V usage is TRBV11-2 and J usage is TRBJ2-2; D may be TRBD1 (5 bases). The V and J ends lost 8 bases and 7 bases respectively, with 14 bases between them. This CDR3 is 13 amino acids long. The germline V gene encodes CDR1 SGHAT and CDR2 FQNNGV. For the CDR3, the DNA is TGTGCCAGCGGGTGGGGCCTCCACGGGGAGCTGTTTTTT. This codes for CASGWGLHGELFF.

This chain joins TRBV7-2 and TRBJ2-3, with D maybe TRBD1 (5 bases). With 5 bases removed from V and 10 bases from J, the gap between germline ends came to 19 bases. CDR3 length equals 14 residues. Germline V CDR1 and CDR2: SGHTA, FQGNSA. CDR3 bases: TGTGCCAGCAGCCCGAACACCCAGGGTTTTGCGCAGTATTTT. Translation: CASSPNTQGFAQYF. The full variable domain, rest sourced from reference TRBV7-2 and TRBJ2-3, is GAGVSQSPSNKVTEKGKDVELRCDPISGHTALYWYRQSLGQGLEFLIYFQGNSAPDKSGLPSDRFSAERTGGSVSTLTIQRTQQEDSAVYLCASSPNTQGFAQYFGPGTRLTVL.

V is TRBV28 and J is TRBJ1-2; the D is unclear. The CDR3 is made up of 12 amino acids. Germline V gene lookup returns CDR1 MDHEN and CDR2 SYDVKM. The ends were cut back, 7 bases at V and 3 bases at J, with 9 bases in the middle. CDR3 loop: CASTETDYGYTF. The CDR3 coding sequence is TGTGCCAGCACCGAAACGGACTATGGCTACACCTTC.

V gene TRBV10-3 combines with J gene TRBJ2-1, with 8 bases fitting TRBD2. The CDR3 spans 14 residues. Germline V lookup: CDR1 ENHRY, CDR2 SYGVKD. The J segment lost 6 bases and the V segment lost 3 bases, leaving 4 bases of the junction unmatched. CDR3 sequence: CAISESGGVNEQFF. CDR3 bases: TGTGCCATCAGTGAAAGCGGGGGAGTCAATGAGCAGTTCTTC.

The V call is TRBV5-4, the J call TRBJ1-2, with 7 bases fitting TRBD1. CDR3 length: 13 amino acids. CDR1 and CDR2 from the germline V gene are SGHNT and YYREEE (reference sequence). Trimming cost V 0 bases and J 7 bases; bases outside gene matches: 3. This chain's CDR3 is CASSLDRGVGYTF. The CDR3 bases are TGTGCCAGCAGCTTGGACAGGGGAGTTGGCTACACCTTC.

V is TRBV5-1 and J is TRBJ2-3; D perhaps matches TRBD1 (6 bases). Trimming removed 0 bases from V and 2 bases from J, with 13 bases in between. Germline V lookup: CDR1 SGHRS, CDR2 YFSETQ. The CDR3 extends over 16 amino acids. CDR3 in amino acids: CASSLGRGPPTDTQYF. The DNA of the CDR3 is TGCGCCAGCAGCTTGGGCAGGGGCCCCCCCACAGATACGCAGTATTTT.

In this sample, this clone turned up a few times. This chain uses TRBV6-5 with TRBJ1-2, with D possibly being TRBD1 (5 bases). The CDR3 consists of 15 residues. With 0 bases removed from V and 4 bases from J, the gap between germline ends came to 12 bases. Germline CDR1 is MNHEY and CDR2 is SVGAGI. CDR3 sequence (DNA): TGTGCCAGCAGTTACTCCCCGCGGGGCTCCTATGGCTACACCTTC. Protein: CASSYSPRGSYGYTF.